This T cell receptor beta chain emerged from a study of shared clonotypes between healthy human individuals. At the level of the study: The study enrolled two women and three men aged 18 to 49.

The V end lost 6 bases, the J end lost 0 bases, and 21 bases lay between the germline ends. The germline CDR1 and CDR2 sequences are MDHEN and SYDVKM. The CDR3 contains 17 residues. Details on this clone: The antigen is not known.

Each subset's genomic DNA was shared equally among a number of immunoSEQ plates. Original analysis: As immunoSEQ supplied junction-only sequences (without quality scores), filtering differed. The data were produced by immunoSEQ multiplex PCR, yet TCRdb's version contains in-frame clones alone and is incomplete. V and J calls and clone size are as listed in that table; D and trimming were resolved from the DNA. This sample has about 490,000 clones, with over 70% found just once. Findings of the study overall: Only a few donors were included, so the genetic and exposure-history diversity represented was limited.

Material for sequencing was PBMCs. This sequence originates from a woman aged 40 to 55 in good health. Some clones in this sample may be carry-over from other donors' samples. The chain employs TRBV28 and TRBJ2-7; D possibly corresponds to TRBD2 (6 bases). The CDR3 DNA sequence: TGTGCCAGCAGCCTCAACACCCGACGGGAGAGCTCCTACGAGCAGTACTTC. Its translation: CASSLNTRRESSYEQYF.